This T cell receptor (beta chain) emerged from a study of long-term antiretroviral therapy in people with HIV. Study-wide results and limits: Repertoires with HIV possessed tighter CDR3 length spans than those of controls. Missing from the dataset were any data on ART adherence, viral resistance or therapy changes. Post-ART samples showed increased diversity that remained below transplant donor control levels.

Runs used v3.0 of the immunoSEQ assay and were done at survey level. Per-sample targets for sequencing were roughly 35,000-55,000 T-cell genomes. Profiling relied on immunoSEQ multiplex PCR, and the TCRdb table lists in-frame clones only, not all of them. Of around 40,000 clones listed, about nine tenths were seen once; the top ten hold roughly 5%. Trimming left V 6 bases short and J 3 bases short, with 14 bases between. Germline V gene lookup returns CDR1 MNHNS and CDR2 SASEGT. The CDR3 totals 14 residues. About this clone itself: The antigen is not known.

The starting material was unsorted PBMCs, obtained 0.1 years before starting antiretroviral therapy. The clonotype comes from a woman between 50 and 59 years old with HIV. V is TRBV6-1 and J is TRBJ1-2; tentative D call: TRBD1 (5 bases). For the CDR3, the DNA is TGTGCCAGCAGCACACGTTCGGGGGACTATGGCTACACCTTC. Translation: CASSTRSGDYGYTF.